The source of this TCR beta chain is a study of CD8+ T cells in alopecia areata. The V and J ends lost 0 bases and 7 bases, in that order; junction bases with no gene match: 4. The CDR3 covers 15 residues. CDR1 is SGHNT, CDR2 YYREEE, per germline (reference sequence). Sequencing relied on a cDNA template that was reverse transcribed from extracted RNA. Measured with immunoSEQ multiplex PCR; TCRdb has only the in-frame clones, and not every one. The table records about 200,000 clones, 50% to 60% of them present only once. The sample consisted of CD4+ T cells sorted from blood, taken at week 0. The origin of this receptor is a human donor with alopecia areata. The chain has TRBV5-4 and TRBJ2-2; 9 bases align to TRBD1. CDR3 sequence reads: CASSLGTGDVGELFF. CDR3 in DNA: TGTGCCAGCAGCTTGGGGACAGGGGACGTCGGGGAGCTGTTTTTT.